One and the same sample provided the 16 T cell receptor beta chains below, sequenced in a study of blood T cell repertoires in COVID-19. TCRdb's copy holds only in-frame clones and misses some; the assay was immunoSEQ multiplex PCR. This table has over 100,000 clones, 85% to 90% appearing once. The sequenced material came from peripheral blood. The receptor set was obtained from a human donor in a cohort sampled during active COVID-19.

This chain connects TRBV5-1 to TRBJ2-1; 7 nucleotides agree with TRBD1. J was trimmed by 4 bases and V by 0 bases; bases with no gene match: 4. CDR3 length: 15 amino acids. CDR1 is SGHRS and CDR2 is YFSETQ in the germline V gene. CDR3 nucleotide sequence: TGCGCCAGCAGCTTGGGGACAGGCCTATACAATGAGCAGTTCTTC. Translated, it gives CASSLGTGLYNEQFF.

The gene calls are TRBV19 and TRBJ2-5; 8 bases match TRBD2. Germline loops: CDR1 LNHDA, CDR2 SQIVND (reference sequence). Trimming at V came to 3 bases and at J to 5 bases, leaving 17 bases not matched to a gene. The CDR3 runs 18 residues. The DNA of the CDR3 is TGTGCCAGTAGTATTGGAAGTAGCGGGGCCCCATTACAGGAGACCCAGTACTTC. This sequence encodes CASSIGSSGAPLQETQYF.

This clone was counted between two and nine times. The rearrangement joins TRBV18 to TRBJ1-2; no firm D call. The CDR3 is 15 residues long. CDR1 and CDR2 (germline): KGHSH, LQKENI. The V end was cut by 0 bases, the J end by 4 bases, with 12 bases between. The CDR3 DNA sequence: TGTGCCAGCTCACCACCCCCGGGGATGGCCTATGGCTACACCTTC. Translation: CASSPPPGMAYGYTF.

The V call is TRBV27, the J call TRBJ1-6; 7 nucleotides match TRBD1. Germline-derived CDR1 and CDR2 are MNHEY and SMNVEV (reference sequence). J gave up 9 bases and V 6 bases, and 11 bases lay outside the gene matches. CDR3 size: 15 residues. The CDR3 DNA reads TGTGCCAGCAGCGAATGGCAGGGGGAAGGTTCACCCCTCCACTTT. Its protein is CASSEWQGEGSPLHF.

The chain employs TRBV4-3 and TRBJ1-4; D is possibly TRBD1 (5 bases). This CDR3 region has 15 residues. Trimming removed 4 bases from V and 7 bases from J, with 16 bases in between. CDR1 and CDR2 from the germline V gene are LGHNA and YSLEER. The CDR3 reads CASSLFRQGSEKLFF. The CDR3 bases are TGCGCCAGCAGCCTATTTAGGCAGGGAAGTGAAAAACTGTTTTTT.

The chain joins TRBV10-3 to TRBJ2-3, with TRBD1 identical over 8 bases. Germline assignment: CDR1 ENHRY and CDR2 SYGVKD. Losses at the gene ends were 4 bases for V and 5 bases for J; bases not matched to a gene: 5. The CDR3 runs 14 residues. The CDR3 sequence is CAISASTGGDTQYF. For the CDR3, the DNA is TGTGCCATCAGTGCCAGCACAGGGGGAGATACGCAGTATTTT.

The CDR3 DNA reads TGTGCCAGCAGCAAGACAGGGCTGGAGACCCAGTACTTC. It is translated as CASSKTGLETQYF. The gene calls are TRBV7-9 and TRBJ2-5; 7 bases line up with TRBD1. The V segment lost 5 bases and the J segment 5 bases; nucleotides outside the gene matches: 5. The CDR3 runs to 13 residues. From germline, CDR1 is SEHNR and CDR2 FQNEAQ (reference sequence).

This chain connects TRBV6-6 to TRBJ1-4; TRBD1 matches 8 bases. After removal of 2 bases from V and 10 bases from J, the junction contained 9 bases not matched to a gene. The CDR3 consists of 15 residues. Germline-derived CDR1 and CDR2 are MNHNY and SVGAGI (reference sequence). The chain's CDR3 is CASSYGQGARGKLFF. The CDR3 DNA sequence: TGTGCCAGCAGTTACGGGCAGGGGGCGAGGGGAAAACTGTTTTTT.

The genes are TRBV21-1 and TRBJ2-1; the table's TRBD2 call for D was not verified on the DNA. TRBV21-1 is given as a pseudogene. This CDR3 is 14 amino acids long. The chain's CDR3 is CARLPSGRAPEQFF. The CDR3 DNA reads as TGTGCCAGGCTTCCTAGCGGGAGGGCCCCTGAGCAGTTCTTC.

This clone has a handful of counts. The chain is built from TRBV5-1 and TRBJ2-5; TRBD1 matches at 9 bases. This CDR3 is built from 16 residues. Per the germline V gene, CDR1 is SGHRS and CDR2 is YFSETQ. The V and J ends lost 8 bases and 2 bases, in that order; junction bases with no gene match: 13. The chain's CDR3 is CARRQGDREFQETQYF. CDR3 bases: TGCGCCAGGAGACAAGGGGACAGGGAGTTTCAAGAGACCCAGTACTTC.

The rearrangement joins TRBV6-5 to TRBJ1-6; possible D gene TRBD1, 6 bases. Germline CDR1 MNHEY, CDR2 SVGAGI. V lost 2 bases to trimming and J lost 7 bases, with 12 bases between them. This CDR3 contains 15 residues. The CDR3 bases are TGTGCCAGCAGTTACGAAAACAGGGTGAATTCACCCCTCCACTTT. Translated, it gives CASSYENRVNSPLHF.

The chain couples TRBV18 to TRBJ1-1; 7 bases are shared with TRBD1. From germline, CDR1 is KGHSH and CDR2 LQKENI. The V gene end was trimmed by 1 base and the J gene end by 5 bases; junction bases not matched to a gene: 13. CDR3 length: 17 residues. The DNA for the CDR3 is TGTGCCAGCTCACCACGACAGGGATCGTATCAGAGGACTGAAGCTTTCTTT. This sequence encodes CASSPRQGSYQRTEAFF.

The chain combines TRBV9 with TRBJ2-1; TRBD2 agrees at 10 bases. This CDR3 spans 17 amino acids. Germline-derived CDR1 and CDR2 are SGDLS and YYNGEE. The V and J ends lost 1 base and 3 bases, in that order; junction bases with no gene match: 7. CDR3 amino acids: CASSVTSGASNYNEQFF. CDR3 DNA sequence: TGTGCCAGCAGCGTAACTAGCGGGGCCTCTAACTACAATGAGCAGTTCTTC.

The J gene is TRBJ1-1, the V gene TRBV7-9; D gene ambiguous. The V gene lost 2 bases and the J gene lost 6 bases, with 10 bases spanning the gap. Germline CDR1 is SEHNR and CDR2 is FQNEAQ (reference sequence). The CDR3 is made up of 13 amino acids. This chain's CDR3 is CASSLPAVPEAFF. The CDR3 DNA sequence: TGTGCCAGCAGCTTACCGGCGGTCCCTGAAGCTTTCTTT.

V gene TRBV11-3 combines with J gene TRBJ2-5; unclear D gene. Germline assignment: CDR1 SGHNT and CDR2 YENEEA. This CDR3 is built from 16 residues. With 0 bases removed from V and 5 bases from J, the gap between germline ends came to 16 bases. The chain's CDR3 is CASSLDIGAWVETQYF. DNA of the CDR3: TGTGCCAGCAGCTTAGATATCGGAGCTTGGGTGGAGACCCAGTACTTC.

The chain has TRBV19 and TRBJ2-2, with TRBD2 as a possible D gene (5 bases). Between the trimmed V and J ends, which lost 5 bases and 4 bases, there was a span of 17 bases. Looked up from germline, CDR1 is LNHDA and CDR2 is SQIVND (reference sequence). The CDR3 runs to 16 residues. The CDR3 DNA follows: TGTGCCAGTAGTTGGAAGCCTATAGGAGGCACCGGGGAGCTGTTTTTT. Translating gives CASSWKPIGGTGELFF.